The next 6 T cell receptor beta chains were all read from a single sample in a study of cytomegalovirus exposure and HLA in healthy donors. Profiled with immunoSEQ multiplex PCR; TCRdb holds only in-frame clones, not every one. This sample has about 110,000 clones, with over 75% found just once. Material for sequencing was PBMCs. The receptors shown here come from a woman aged 30 to 39 in good health and CMV-seropositive.

The chain joins TRBV7-2 to TRBJ2-3; TRBD2 matches at 8 bases. V lost 4 bases and J lost 4; bases outside the gene matches: 7. The CDR3 contains 15 residues. Germline CDR1 reads SGHTA; CDR2 reads FQGNSA. DNA for the CDR3: TGTGCCAGCAGCTCGCAAACTAGCGGCCCAGATACGCAGTATTTT. This sequence encodes CASSSQTSGPDTQYF.

The J gene is TRBJ2-5, the V gene TRBV30, with 9 positions matching TRBD2. The V gene's germline CDR1 is GTSNPN and CDR2 SVGIG (reference sequence). This CDR3 has 16 amino acids. V shed 5 bases and J 2 bases; nucleotides not matched to a gene: 12. The CDR3: CAWSVSGRQPQETQYF. The CDR3 region has the DNA TGTGCCTGGTCTGTCAGCGGGAGGCAGCCTCAAGAGACCCAGTACTTC.

The V call is TRBV9, the J call TRBJ2-1; 10 nucleotides agree with TRBD1. Unmatched junction bases numbered 7, after V lost 0 bases and J lost 10 bases. Germline loops: CDR1 SGDLS, CDR2 YYNGEE. The CDR3 totals 15 residues. The CDR3 here is CASSVEARDRGEQFF. In nucleotides, the CDR3 is TGTGCCAGCAGCGTAGAGGCCCGGGACAGGGGCGAGCAGTTCTTC. Full variable domain (remainder filled in from reference TRBV9 and TRBJ2-1): DSGVTQTPKHLITATGQRVTLRCSPRSGDLSVYWYQQSLDQGLQFLIQYYNGEERAKGNILERFSAQQFPDLHSELNLSSLELGDSALYFCASSVEARDRGEQFFGPGTRLTVL.

This chain's CDR3 is CASSMDREGEQYF. DNA for the CDR3: TGTGCCAGCAGCATGGACAGGGAAGGTGAGCAGTACTTC. This chain connects TRBV7-2 to TRBJ2-7; 8 nucleotides align to TRBD1. The germline V gene has CDR1 SGHTA and CDR2 FQGNSA. V lost 5 bases, J lost 7 bases, and 7 bases stayed unmatched. There are 13 residues in the CDR3.

As concerns this clone: The same CDR3 arises from other DNA sequences in this sample as well. CDR3 protein: CASSLGQVNYGYTF. CDR3 DNA: TGCGCCAGCAGCTTGGGCCAGGTTAACTATGGCTACACCTTC. The rearrangement links TRBV5-1 to TRBJ1-2; D gene unclear. The CDR3 contains 14 residues. V was pared by 0 bases and J by 1 base, with 7 bases between. Looked up from germline, CDR1 is SGHRS and CDR2 is YFSETQ.

J is TRBJ2-7 and V is TRBV9; 8 bases fit TRBD1. CDR1 and CDR2 (germline): SGDLS, YYNGEE. The CDR3 is made up of 13 amino acids. Unmatched junction bases numbered 5, after V lost 3 bases and J lost 6 bases. The CDR3 DNA sequence: TGTGCCAGCAGCGAGACAGGGGCGGCCGAGCAGTACTTC. The encoded protein is CASSETGAAEQYF.